Sequencing of this TCR beta chain was carried out in a study of blood T cell repertoires in COVID-19 (dated by TCRdb to the early 2020s). In the study overall: Collaborator samples came from the United States, Italy and Spain and covered acute and convalescent phases of COVID-19. The samples were drawn from the first 160 participants of the ongoing ImmuneRACE study and from 950 to 1,500 subjects provided by 6 global collaborators. The sample metadata nearly always contained a de-identified subject ID, COVID-19 status, age in years and sex. Where HLA class I and class II types were available, the types were taken from metadata supplied by the sample provider, not from assay-based typing. The repertoires were released in a freely available public database meant as a resource for research on the immune response to SARS-CoV-2. The prospective study material was composed of cDNA or gDNA derived from T cells, B-cell-depleted T cells, or PBMCs. Subjects who had been exposed to COVID-19, were actively infected with it, or had recovered from it provided the deeply sampled blood TCRbeta repertoires that made up the dataset. Paper-wide results and their limitations: Clinical and demographic metadata were provided uncurated, with the amount varying by source and participant.

TCRbeta CDR3 regions were amplified from genomic DNA using the immunoSEQ Assay, a bias-controlled multiplex PCR. The paper's data handling went like this. The number of nucleated cells in each sample was estimated by amplification of reference gene primers within the assay. To quantify the absolute abundance of each unique TCRbeta CDR3 rearrangement, sequence reads were collapsed and filtered. For each sample, productive Simpson clonality was calculated as the square root of Simpson's diversity index across productive rearrangements. The table comes from immuneACCESS by way of TCRdb, which keeps in-frame sequences with V and J called. Part of the clones is missing from these tables; in studies checked, under half for an unresolved V gene and the rest for unknown reasons. The DNA was the basis for D and trimming; V, J and clone size are from that table. A total of roughly 300,000 clones appear in this sample, roughly 90% of them only once. Of the sample, roughly 6.7% falls within the top ten clones.

Another Seattle source contributed samples from volunteer blood donors who had recovered from COVID-19. Collaborating institutions collected whole blood in K2EDTA tubes following their own protocols. Collaborator samples were shipped for TCRbeta analysis as frozen whole blood, isolated PBMCs, or DNA extracted from either sample type. The CDR3 numbers 15 residues from cysteine through phenylalanine. Only CDR3 DNA is held: 45 bases, read in frame from base 1. Trimming accounts for 5 bases at V and 5 bases at J, while the number of junction bases matched to no gene is 7. The germline V gene yields SGHTA for CDR1 and FQGTGA for CDR2. Concerning this clone: Its antigen is not yet known. Per-nucleotide qualities are absent, and no much larger clonotype sits a single base away.

The V and J genes are TRBV7-3 and TRBJ2-3, with 10 bases aligning to TRBD1. This receptor was identified in a man aged 18 to 35 who had recovered from COVID-19. The sample comprised peripheral blood. This receptor has the CDR3 CASSADRGLGDTQYF. The DNA reads TGTGCCAGCAGCGCAGACAGGGGGCTGGGAGATACGCAGTATTTT.